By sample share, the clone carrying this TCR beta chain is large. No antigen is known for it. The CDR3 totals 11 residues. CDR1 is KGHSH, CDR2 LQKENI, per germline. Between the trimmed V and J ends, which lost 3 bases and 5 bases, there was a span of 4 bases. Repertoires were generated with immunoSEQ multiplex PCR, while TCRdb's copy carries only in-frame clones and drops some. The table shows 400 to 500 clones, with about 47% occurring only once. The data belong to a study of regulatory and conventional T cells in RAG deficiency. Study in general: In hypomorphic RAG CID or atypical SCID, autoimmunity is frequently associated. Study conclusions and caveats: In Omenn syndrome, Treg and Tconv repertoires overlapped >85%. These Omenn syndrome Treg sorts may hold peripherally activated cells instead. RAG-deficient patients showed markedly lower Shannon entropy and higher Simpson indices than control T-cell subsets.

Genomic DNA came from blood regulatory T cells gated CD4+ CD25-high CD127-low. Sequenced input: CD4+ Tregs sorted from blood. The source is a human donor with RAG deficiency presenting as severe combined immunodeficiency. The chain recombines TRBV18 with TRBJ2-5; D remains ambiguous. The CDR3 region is CASSPGETQYF. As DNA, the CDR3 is TGTGCCAGCTCACCTGGGGAGACCCAGTACTTC.